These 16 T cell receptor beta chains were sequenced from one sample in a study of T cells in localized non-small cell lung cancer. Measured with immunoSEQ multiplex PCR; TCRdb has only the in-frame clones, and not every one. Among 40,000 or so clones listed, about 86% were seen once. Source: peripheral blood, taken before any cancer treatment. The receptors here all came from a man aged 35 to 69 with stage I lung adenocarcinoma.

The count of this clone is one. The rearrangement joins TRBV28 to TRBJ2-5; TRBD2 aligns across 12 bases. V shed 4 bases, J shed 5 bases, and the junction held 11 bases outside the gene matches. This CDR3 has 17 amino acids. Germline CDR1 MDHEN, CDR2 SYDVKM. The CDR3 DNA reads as TGTGCCAGCAGTTCCCGGAAGACTAGCGGGAGTTGGGAGACCCAGTACTTC. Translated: CASSSRKTSGSWETQYF. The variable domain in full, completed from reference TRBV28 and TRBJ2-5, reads DVKVTQSSRYLVKRTGEKVFLECVQDMDHENMFWYRQDPGLGLRLIYFSYDVKMKEKGDIPEGYSVSREKKERFSLILESASTNQTSMYLCASSSRKTSGSWETQYFGPGTRLLVL.

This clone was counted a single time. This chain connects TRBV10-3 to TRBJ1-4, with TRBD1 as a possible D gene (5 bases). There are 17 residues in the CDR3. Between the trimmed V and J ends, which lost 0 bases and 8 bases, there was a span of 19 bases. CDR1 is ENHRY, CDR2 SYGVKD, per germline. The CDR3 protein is CAISESEARGVKEKLFF. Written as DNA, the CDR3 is TGTGCCATCAGTGAGTCGGAGGCCCGGGGGGTGAAGGAAAAACTGTTTTTT.

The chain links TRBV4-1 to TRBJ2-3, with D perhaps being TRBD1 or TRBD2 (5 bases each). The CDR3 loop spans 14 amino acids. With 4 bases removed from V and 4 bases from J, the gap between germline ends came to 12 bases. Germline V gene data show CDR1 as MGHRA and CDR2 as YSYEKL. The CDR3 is CASSPGTASDTQYF. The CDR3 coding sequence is TGCGCCAGCAGCCCCGGGACCGCCTCAGATACGCAGTATTTT.

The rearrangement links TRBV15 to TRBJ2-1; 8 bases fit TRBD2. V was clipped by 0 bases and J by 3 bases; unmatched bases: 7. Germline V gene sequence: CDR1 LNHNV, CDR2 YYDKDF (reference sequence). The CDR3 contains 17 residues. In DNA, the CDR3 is TGTGCCACCAGCAGAGATGGTCCGGGGGGGTTCTACAATGAGCAGTTCTTC. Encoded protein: CATSRDGPGGFYNEQFF.

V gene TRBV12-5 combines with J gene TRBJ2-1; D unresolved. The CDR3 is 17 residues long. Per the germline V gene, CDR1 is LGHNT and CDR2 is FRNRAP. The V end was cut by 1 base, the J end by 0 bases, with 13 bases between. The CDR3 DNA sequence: TGTGCTAGTGGTTTGGCTTCCCCTCGTAGCTCCTACAATGAGCAGTTCTTC. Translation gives CASGLASPRSSYNEQFF.

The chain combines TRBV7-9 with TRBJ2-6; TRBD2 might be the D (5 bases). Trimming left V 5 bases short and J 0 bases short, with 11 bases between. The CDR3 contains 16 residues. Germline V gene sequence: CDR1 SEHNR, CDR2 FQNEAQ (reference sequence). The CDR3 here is CASSLTGNSGANVLTF. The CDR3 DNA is TGTGCCAGCAGCCTTACGGGGAACTCTGGGGCCAACGTCCTGACTTTC.

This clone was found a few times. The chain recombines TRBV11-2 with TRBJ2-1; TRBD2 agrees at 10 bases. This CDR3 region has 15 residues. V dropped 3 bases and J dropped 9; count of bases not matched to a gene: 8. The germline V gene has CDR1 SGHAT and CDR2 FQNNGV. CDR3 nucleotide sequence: TGTGCCAGCAGCTTGGAGCCCGGGACTAGCGCTGAGCAGTTCTTC. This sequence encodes CASSLEPGTSAEQFF.

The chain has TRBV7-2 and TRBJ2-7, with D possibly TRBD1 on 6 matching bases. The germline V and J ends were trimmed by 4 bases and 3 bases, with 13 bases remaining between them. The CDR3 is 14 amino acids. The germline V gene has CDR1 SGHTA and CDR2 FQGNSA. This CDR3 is CASSSSLTGYEQYF. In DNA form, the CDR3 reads TGTGCCAGCAGCTCTAGTTTGACAGGCTACGAGCAGTACTTC.

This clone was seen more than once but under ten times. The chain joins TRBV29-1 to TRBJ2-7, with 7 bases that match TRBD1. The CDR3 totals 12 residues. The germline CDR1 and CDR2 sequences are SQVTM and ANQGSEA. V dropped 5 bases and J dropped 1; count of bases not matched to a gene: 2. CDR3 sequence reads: CSVRQGSYEQYF. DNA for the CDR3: TGCAGCGTTCGACAGGGATCCTACGAGCAGTACTTC.

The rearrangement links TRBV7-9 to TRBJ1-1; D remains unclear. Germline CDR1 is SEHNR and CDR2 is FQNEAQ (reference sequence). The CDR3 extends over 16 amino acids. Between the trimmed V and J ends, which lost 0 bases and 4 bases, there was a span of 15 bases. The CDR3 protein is CASSLAAGSTGTEAFF. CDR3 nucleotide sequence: TGTGCCAGCAGCTTAGCGGCCGGGTCGACGGGCACTGAAGCTTTCTTT. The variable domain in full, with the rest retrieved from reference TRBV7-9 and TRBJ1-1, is DTGVSQNPRHKITKRGQNVTFRCDPISEHNRLYWYRQTLGQGPEFLTYFQNEAQLEKSRLLSDRFSAERPKGSFSTLEIQRTEQGDSAMYLCASSLAAGSTGTEAFFGQGTRLTVV.

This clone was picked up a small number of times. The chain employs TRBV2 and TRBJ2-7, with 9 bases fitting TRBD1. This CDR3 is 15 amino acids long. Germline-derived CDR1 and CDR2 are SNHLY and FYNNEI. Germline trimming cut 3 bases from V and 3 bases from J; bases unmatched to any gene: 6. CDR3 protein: CASSDPGTGIYEQYF. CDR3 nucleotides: TGTGCCAGCAGTGACCCCGGGACAGGGATCTACGAGCAGTACTTC. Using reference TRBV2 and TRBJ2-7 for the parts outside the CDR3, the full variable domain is EPEVTQTPSHQVTQMGQEVILRCVPISNHLYFYWYRQILGQKVEFLVSFYNNEISEKSEIFDDQFSVERPDGSNFTLKIRSTKLEDSAMYFCASSDPGTGIYEQYFGPGTRLTVT.

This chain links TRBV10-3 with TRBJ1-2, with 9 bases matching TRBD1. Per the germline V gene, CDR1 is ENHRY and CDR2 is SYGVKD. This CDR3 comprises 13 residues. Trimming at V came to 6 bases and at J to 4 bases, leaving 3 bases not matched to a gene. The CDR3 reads CAISQTGGYGYTF. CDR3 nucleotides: TGTGCCATCAGCCAGACAGGGGGCTATGGCTACACCTTC.

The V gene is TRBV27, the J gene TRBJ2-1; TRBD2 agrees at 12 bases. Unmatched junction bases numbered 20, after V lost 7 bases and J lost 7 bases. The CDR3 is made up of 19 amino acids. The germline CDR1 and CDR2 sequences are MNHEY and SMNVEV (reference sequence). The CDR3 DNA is TGTGCCAGCAATCCACGGGGACTAGCGGGCTCTTGGGGAGGGAATGAGCAGTTCTTC. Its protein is CASNPRGLAGSWGGNEQFF.

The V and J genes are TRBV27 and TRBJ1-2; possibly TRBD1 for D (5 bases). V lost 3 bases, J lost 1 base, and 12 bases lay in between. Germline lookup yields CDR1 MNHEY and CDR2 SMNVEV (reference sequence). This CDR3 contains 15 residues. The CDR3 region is CASSLETGGNYGYTF. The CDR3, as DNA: TGTGCCAGCAGTTTGGAGACGGGGGGTAACTATGGCTACACCTTC.

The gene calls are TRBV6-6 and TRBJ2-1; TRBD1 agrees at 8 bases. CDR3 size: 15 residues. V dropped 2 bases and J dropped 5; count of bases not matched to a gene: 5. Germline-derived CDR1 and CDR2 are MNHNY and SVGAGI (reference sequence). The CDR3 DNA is TGTGCCAGCAGTTACGTCCAGGGGGCGCACAATGAGCAGTTCTTC. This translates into CASSYVQGAHNEQFF.

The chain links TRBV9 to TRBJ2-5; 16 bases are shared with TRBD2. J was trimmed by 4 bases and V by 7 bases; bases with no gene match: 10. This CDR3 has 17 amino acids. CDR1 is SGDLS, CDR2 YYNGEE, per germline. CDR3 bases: TGTGCCAGCGGCACTGGGACTAGCGGGAGGGCCTCAGAGACCCAGTACTTC. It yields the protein CASGTGTSGRASETQYF.